The TCR beta chain described here comes from a study of cytomegalovirus exposure and HLA in healthy donors. Researchers ran the PCR with 60 Vbeta and 13 Jbeta primers. Using immunoSEQ multiplex PCR, the repertoire was profiled, and TCRdb retains in-frame clones only, with some absent. Among about 120,000 clones listed, more than 75% were seen once. V lost 3 bases and J 4 bases, leaving 10 bases between the germline ends. The CDR3 runs to 13 residues. Germline assignment: CDR1 KGHSH and CDR2 LQKENI. Although they were nominally healthy when sampled, donors likely had unrecorded immune exposures. The receptor was derived from a woman aged 40 to 49 in good health and CMV-seropositive. The V gene is TRBV18, the J gene TRBJ2-7; no firm D call. What was sequenced was PBMCs. The CDR3 nucleotides are TGTGCCAGCTCACCGGCAGACACGTACGAGCAGTACTTC. This codes for CASSPADTYEQYF.